Detailed here is one T cell receptor beta chain. The sample originates from a study of blood T cell repertoires in COVID-19. On the study more broadly: T cells, B-cell-depleted T cells, or PBMCs provided the cDNA or gDNA that served as material.

Germline CDR1 MGHDK, CDR2 SYGVNS. The CDR3 length is 16 residues. V dropped 2 bases and J dropped 2; count of bases not matched to a gene: 7. Sequencing used immunoSEQ multiplex PCR; TCRdb keeps in-frame clones, though not all of them. The sample lists 500,000 or so clones, about nine tenths occurring once. This clonotype originated in a woman between 18 and 30 years old who had recovered from COVID-19. Specimen: PBMCs or T cells enriched from blood (not recorded which). The chain has TRBV25-1 and TRBJ2-3, with TRBD1 matching 7 bases. CDR3 loop: CASSEGTGVITDTQYF. The CDR3 nucleotides read TGTGCCAGCAGTGAAGGTACAGGGGTTATCACAGATACGCAGTATTTT.